Below, 8 T cell receptor beta chains from the same sample are listed, as sequenced in a study of cytomegalovirus exposure and HLA in healthy donors. Both 60 Vbeta primers and 13 Jbeta primers went into the PCR. The data were produced by immunoSEQ multiplex PCR, yet TCRdb's version contains in-frame clones alone and is incomplete. The table lists around 150,000 clones, almost 80% of them singletons. The sample was PBMCs. The receptors shown here come from a man between 18 and 35 years old in good health and CMV-seropositive.

This chain connects TRBV5-4 to TRBJ1-2; 7 bases match TRBD1. The trim removed 4 bases at V and 4 bases at J, leaving 7 bases unmatched. Germline CDR1 reads SGHNT; CDR2 reads YYREEE (reference sequence). The length of the CDR3 is 14 residues. The CDR3 nucleotides are TGTGCCAGCAGCGGGGGGACAGAACCCTATGGCTACACCTTC. Its protein is CASSGGTEPYGYTF.

DNA for the CDR3: TGTGCCAGCAGCTCCTCTCTTGCTAGTGGGGGGGCCTGGGATGAGCAGTTCTTC. Translating gives CASSSSLASGGAWDEQFF. This rearrangement joins TRBV7-9 to TRBJ2-1; D perhaps matches TRBD2 (7 bases). CDR1 and CDR2 from the germline V gene are SEHNR and FQNEAQ (reference sequence). CDR3 size: 18 residues. V dropped 4 bases and J dropped 8 bases, with 27 bases sitting between them.

In regard to this clone: Mismatch with germline at one junction end may stem from a read error. This chain links TRBV14 with TRBJ1-2; the D gene is possibly TRBD1 (5 bases). The CDR3 sequence is 12 residues long. Germline V CDR1 and CDR2: SGHDN, FVKESK. This CDR3 reads CASSQDWRPGAF. CDR3 DNA: TGTGCCAGCAGCCAAGATTGGAGGCCGGGGGCCTTC.

This clone was observed a few times. V gene TRBV7-2 combines with J gene TRBJ1-2; a possible D gene is TRBD1 (5 bases). Per the germline V gene, CDR1 is SGHTA and CDR2 is FQGNSA. V shed 7 bases and J shed 2 bases, with 23 bases lying between them. The length of the CDR3 is 17 residues. The CDR3 DNA reads TGTGCCAGCACCGATATCCTGGCAGGGCGCCAGAACTATGGCTACACCTTC. Encoded protein: CASTDILAGRQNYGYTF.

The V call is TRBV11-2, the J call TRBJ2-4; a weak D match, TRBD2 (6 bases). CDR3 length equals 16 residues. Trimming pared 7 bases from V and 0 bases from J, leaving 16 bases between. Germline V gives CDR1 SGHAT, CDR2 FQNNGV. The DNA of the CDR3 is TGTGCCAGCAACACGGAGGGTAATAGAGCCAAAAACATTCAGTACTTC. Protein: CASNTEGNRAKNIQYF.

The chain joins TRBV6-1 to TRBJ2-1, with 9 bases matching TRBD2. After removal of 4 bases from V and 0 bases from J, the junction contained 7 bases not matched to a gene. This CDR3 has 17 amino acids. Germline loops: CDR1 MNHNS, CDR2 SASEGT. CDR3 amino acids: CASSVSGSATSYNEQFF. The CDR3, as DNA: TGTGCCAGCAGTGTTAGCGGGAGCGCTACCTCCTACAATGAGCAGTTCTTC.

The chain combines TRBV30 with TRBJ2-7, with 12 bases aligning to TRBD1. The CDR3 loop spans 12 amino acids. Germline CDR1 GTSNPN, CDR2 SVGIG (reference sequence). J gave up 5 bases and V 7 bases, and 3 bases lay outside the gene matches. CDR3 sequence reads: CALGQGADEQYF. The CDR3 DNA reads TGTGCCTTGGGACAGGGGGCTGACGAGCAGTACTTC.

The chain carries TRBV13 and TRBJ2-2; 11 bases match TRBD2. The CDR3 length is 18 residues. Germline CDR1 is PRHDT and CDR2 is FYEKMQ (reference sequence). The V gene end was trimmed by 5 bases and the J gene end by 3 bases; junction bases not matched to a gene: 11. The CDR3 is CASSRGLAGGSYTGELFF. The CDR3 DNA follows: TGTGCCAGCAGCCGGGGGCTAGCGGGAGGATCTTACACCGGGGAGCTGTTTTTT.